This passage covers 29 T cell receptor beta chains from one sample sequenced in a study of technical replicates of blood from a handful of donors. Data came from immunoSEQ multiplex PCR; TCRdb stores just in-frame clones and leaves some out. The data show roughly 70,000 clones, about 97% seen once. Source material: T cells isolated from PBMCs. The source of these receptors is a human donor in good health.

A word on this clone: The junction and the germline gene differ at one end; a read error may be behind it. V gene TRBV7-2 combines with J gene TRBJ2-1, with 10 bases matching TRBD1. Germline CDR1 and CDR2: SGHTA and FQGNSA. This CDR3 is built from 14 residues. This CDR3 is CASSLKITPGQGIF. The CDR3 DNA reads TGTGCCAGCAGCTTAAAGATAACCCCGGGACAGGGGATCTTC.

This clone was counted once. The rearrangement joins TRBV14 to TRBJ1-2; maybe TRBD1 (6 bases). The V gene's germline CDR1 is SGHDN and CDR2 FVKESK. V lost 0 bases, J lost 5 bases, and 16 bases lay in between. The CDR3 is made up of 16 amino acids. CDR3 DNA: TGTGCCAGCAGCCAAGATGAACAGGGACGGAGGTATGGCTACACCTTC. As protein: CASSQDEQGRRYGYTF.

The chain employs TRBV11-2 and TRBJ1-3; weak D call: TRBD1 (6 bases). Between the trimmed V and J ends, which lost 1 base and 1 base, there was a span of 17 bases. CDR3 size: 18 residues. Germline CDR1 SGHAT, CDR2 FQNNGV. CDR3 DNA sequence: TGTGCCAGCAGCTTAGTCCCGGGAGGGGGGCGATCTGGAAACACCATATATTTT. Protein: CASSLVPGGGRSGNTIYF. Combining the CDR3 with reference TRBV11-2 and TRBJ1-3 gives the whole variable domain EAGVAQSPRYKIIEKRQSVAFWCNPISGHATLYWYQQILGQGPKLLIQFQNNGVVDDSQLPKDRFSAERLKGVDSTLKIQPAKLEDSAVYLCASSLVPGGGRSGNTIYFGEGSWLTVV.

The V call is TRBV27, the J call TRBJ2-1, with 7 bases that match TRBD1. The CDR3 runs 14 residues. V lost 3 bases and J lost 3; bases outside the gene matches: 2. The germline gives CDR1 MNHEY, CDR2 SMNVEV (reference sequence). The DNA for the CDR3 is TGTGCCAGCAGTTTGTCAGGGGGCTACAATGAGCAGTTCTTC. Protein product: CASSLSGGYNEQFF.

This sequence joins TRBV2 and TRBJ2-3; TRBD2 aligns across 12 bases. CDR3 length: 15 amino acids. Looked up from germline, CDR1 is SNHLY and CDR2 is FYNNEI. The ends lost 4 bases at V and 1 base at J; junction bases unmatched: 0. In DNA, the CDR3 is TGTGCCAGCAGTGGACTAGCGGGAGGCACAGATACGCAGTATTTT. Translating gives CASSGLAGGTDTQYF.

The V gene is TRBV13, the J gene TRBJ2-1; D perhaps matches TRBD2 (5 bases). V was trimmed by 5 bases and J by 0 bases, leaving 14 bases between them. CDR1 and CDR2 (germline): PRHDT, FYEKMQ (reference sequence). The CDR3 spans 16 residues. CDR3 loop: CASSPLALSSYNEQFF. The CDR3 DNA is TGTGCCAGCAGCCCCTTAGCGCTTAGCTCCTACAATGAGCAGTTCTTC.

This CDR3 reads CAISGDISYEQYF. The CDR3 nucleotides are TGTGCCATCAGTGGGGACATCTCCTACGAGCAGTACTTC. J is TRBJ2-7 and V is TRBV10-3; possibly TRBD1 for D (6 bases). Germline V lookup: CDR1 ENHRY, CDR2 SYGVKD. There are 13 residues in the CDR3. V was shortened by 4 bases and J by 0 bases, with 7 bases between the two germline ends.

The V gene is TRBV19, the J gene TRBJ2-7; TRBD2 matches 14 bases. The CDR3 runs 14 residues. Trimming at V came to 3 bases and at J to 10 bases, leaving 5 bases not matched to a gene. Per germline, CDR1 LNHDA and CDR2 SQIVND (reference sequence). CDR3 sequence: CASSMGTSGSIQYF. In nucleotides, the CDR3 is TGTGCCAGTAGTATGGGGACTAGCGGGAGCATCCAGTACTTC. Together with reference TRBV19 and TRBJ2-7, the CDR3 gives the full variable domain: DGGITQSPKYLFRKEGQNVTLSCEQNLNHDAMYWYRQDPGQGLRLIYYSQIVNDFQKGDIAEGYSVSREKKESFPLTVTSAQKNPTAFYLCASSMGTSGSIQYFGPGTRLTVT.

The V call is TRBV9, the J call TRBJ2-7, with 10 bases identical to TRBD2. Germline V gene lookup returns CDR1 SGDLS and CDR2 YYNGEE. Trimming removed 4 bases from V and 3 bases from J; junction bases left unmatched: 7. This CDR3 region has 15 residues. The CDR3 sequence: CASSSGTSAFYEQYF. The CDR3 coding sequence is TGTGCCAGCAGCTCGGGGACTAGCGCGTTCTACGAGCAGTACTTC.

The chain has TRBV6-5 and TRBJ1-1; no clear D. The CDR3 runs to 13 residues. Trimming removed 2 bases from V and 1 base from J, with 5 bases in between. Germline V gene lookup returns CDR1 MNHEY and CDR2 SVGAGI. CDR3 protein: CASSYGRNTEAFF. CDR3 DNA sequence: TGTGCCAGCAGTTACGGCAGGAACACTGAAGCTTTCTTT.

In nucleotides, the CDR3 is TGTGCCAGCAGCCCCCGAGCGGGGGGTACTGAAGCTTTCTTT. Protein: CASSPRAGGTEAFF. The V and J genes are TRBV7-9 and TRBJ1-1, with a possible D match to TRBD1 (5 bases). CDR1 and CDR2 from the germline V gene are SEHNR and FQNEAQ (reference sequence). Between the trimmed V and J ends, which lost 5 bases and 5 bases, there was a span of 15 bases. CDR3 length: 14 amino acids. The full variable domain, with the rest looked up from reference TRBV7-9 and TRBJ1-1, is DTGVSQNPRHKITKRGQNVTFRCDPISEHNRLYWYRQTLGQGPEFLTYFQNEAQLEKSRLLSDRFSAERPKGSFSTLEIQRTEQGDSAMYLCASSPRAGGTEAFFGQGTRLTVV.

A single count supports this clone. The rearrangement links TRBV7-9 to TRBJ2-4; 10 nucleotides line up with TRBD1. This CDR3 comprises 17 residues. Germline assignment: CDR1 SEHNR and CDR2 FQNEAQ (reference sequence). Trimming took 3 bases from V and 1 from J; bases not matched to a gene: 6. The chain's CDR3 is CASSFSGTGVAKNIQYF. In DNA, the CDR3 is TGTGCCAGCAGCTTTTCCGGGACAGGGGTTGCCAAAAACATTCAGTACTTC.

The gene calls are TRBV2 and TRBJ1-1; weak D call: TRBD1 (6 bases). Per the germline V gene, CDR1 is SNHLY and CDR2 is FYNNEI. Trimming left V 11 bases short and J 4 bases short, with 17 bases between. The CDR3 totals 13 residues. This CDR3 reads CAGRGEGITEAFF. CDR3 bases: TGTGCCGGGAGGGGGGAAGGGATCACTGAAGCTTTCTTT.

The chain employs TRBV10-1 and TRBJ2-4; no clear D gene. Germline CDR1 reads WNHNN; CDR2 reads SYGVQD (reference sequence). The CDR3 is 13 amino acids. The V and J ends lost 10 bases and 1 base respectively, with 11 bases between them. CDR3 protein: CAITYKAKNIQYF. In DNA form, the CDR3 reads TGCGCCATTACTTATAAGGCCAAAAACATTCAGTACTTC.

Remarks on this clone: Other DNA sequences in this sample translate to the same CDR3. V and J are TRBV2 and TRBJ1-1; perhaps TRBD1 as D (5 bases). This CDR3 region has 12 residues. Germline V gene data show CDR1 as SNHLY and CDR2 as FYNNEI. V was clipped by 2 bases and J by 6 bases, with 7 bases between them. Here the CDR3 reads CASSEQGSEAFF. The CDR3 DNA sequence: TGTGCCAGCAGTGAACAGGGATCTGAAGCTTTCTTT.

This sequence joins TRBV19 and TRBJ2-7, with D maybe TRBD1 (6 bases). CDR1 and CDR2 (germline): LNHDA, SQIVND (reference sequence). Deletions cut 1 base from V and 0 bases from J, with 13 bases between. This CDR3 has 16 residues. CDR3 protein: CASSIGQGTNSYEQYF. Written as DNA, the CDR3 is TGTGCCAGTAGTATAGGGCAGGGGACAAACTCCTACGAGCAGTACTTC.

The chain employs TRBV11-2 and TRBJ1-5; D is possibly TRBD1 (6 bases). The CDR3 is 15 residues long. Germline-derived CDR1 and CDR2 are SGHAT and FQNNGV. V was trimmed by 5 bases and J by 6 bases, leaving 17 bases between them. The CDR3 bases are TGTGCCAGCAGCCAAGCTTCAGGGGCTATTCAGCCCCAGCATTTT. Protein: CASSQASGAIQPQHF.

V gene TRBV7-9 combines with J gene TRBJ1-5, with D tentatively TRBD1 (5 bases). This CDR3 contains 13 residues. Trimming removed 5 bases from V and 3 bases from J, with 8 bases in between. The germline V gene has CDR1 SEHNR and CDR2 FQNEAQ (reference sequence). The CDR3 sequence: CASSGDSNQPQHF. CDR3 DNA sequence: TGTGCCAGCAGCGGGGACTCCAATCAGCCCCAGCATTTT.

This chain connects TRBV4-3 to TRBJ1-4, with no clear D. There are 15 residues in the CDR3. Germline CDR1 reads LGHNA; CDR2 reads YSLEER. V lost 2 bases and J 3 bases, leaving 10 bases between the germline ends. CDR3: CASSQTDRANEKLFF. The CDR3 DNA is TGCGCCAGCAGCCAAACTGATAGAGCTAATGAAAAACTGTTTTTT.

This chain uses TRBV5-5 with TRBJ1-3; 7 positions match TRBD1. Germline V gene sequence: CDR1 SGHKS, CDR2 YYEKEE (reference sequence). J gave up 2 bases and V 0 bases, and 5 bases lay outside the gene matches. CDR3 size: 16 residues. The CDR3 DNA follows: TGTGCCAGCAGCTTGGAGACAGGGTCTACTGGAAACACCATATATTTT. It is translated as CASSLETGSTGNTIYF.

V usage is TRBV10-2 and J usage is TRBJ2-3; TRBD2 matches 8 bases. V lost 6 bases, J lost 0 bases, and 5 bases stayed unmatched. This CDR3 comprises 15 residues. Per germline, CDR1 WSHSY and CDR2 SAAADI. The CDR3 DNA follows: TGCGCCAGCAGCCAACTAGCGGCTAGCACAGATACGCAGTATTTT. Translation: CASSQLAASTDTQYF.

This rearrangement joins TRBV30 to TRBJ2-1, with 9 nucleotides matching TRBD1. V trimming: 3 bases; J trimming: 4 bases; junction bases outside the gene matches: 10. The CDR3 sequence is 16 residues long. Germline V CDR1 and CDR2: GTSNPN, SVGIG (reference sequence). In DNA, the CDR3 is TGTGCCTGGAGAGAATATACCGGGACAGGGTACAATGAGCAGTTCTTC. Protein product: CAWREYTGTGYNEQFF.

J is TRBJ1-2 and V is TRBV9, with 9 bases that match TRBD1. Germline values: CDR1 SGDLS, CDR2 YYNGEE. Unmatched junction bases numbered 9, after V lost 3 bases and J lost 6 bases. CDR3 length: 15 residues. The CDR3 sequence: CASSGRAGTGNGYTF. As DNA, the CDR3 is TGTGCCAGCAGCGGCCGGGCCGGGACAGGGAATGGCTACACCTTC.

CDR3 in DNA: TGTGCCAGCAGTGAAGCGGTTCTATCTGGCTGGGCAGGGGGCGTAGGATATGGCTACACCTTC. Its translation is CASSEAVLSGWAGGVGYGYTF. The chain has TRBV2 and TRBJ1-2; 8 bases are shared with TRBD1. Trimming took 0 bases from V and 5 from J; bases not matched to a gene: 23. The germline V gene has CDR1 SNHLY and CDR2 FYNNEI. This CDR3 spans 21 amino acids.

J is TRBJ2-1 and V is TRBV10-3, with D maybe TRBD1 (5 bases). V gave up 6 bases and J gave up 0 bases, with 9 bases separating them. Germline V CDR1 and CDR2: ENHRY, SYGVKD. The CDR3 runs to 14 residues. CDR3 DNA sequence: TGTGCCATCAGAATGGACACCTCCTACAATGAGCAGTTCTTC. This encodes CAIRMDTSYNEQFF.

This clone has only one observation. The rearrangement links TRBV23-1 to TRBJ2-3; D is unresolved. TRBV23-1 is marked as an open reading frame, function uncertain. The V gene lost 7 bases and the J gene lost 1 base, with 9 bases spanning the gap. The CDR3 has 13 residues. In nucleotides, the CDR3 is TGCGCCAGCAAAAGACTGGGCACAGATACGCAGTATTTT. Its protein is CASKRLGTDTQYF.

The chain couples TRBV19 to TRBJ2-5; 11 bases align to TRBD2. The junction had 3 bases not matched to a gene; V was cut back by 6 bases and J by 0 bases. This CDR3 region has 15 residues. From germline, CDR1 is LNHDA and CDR2 SQIVND (reference sequence). The CDR3 reads CASRLAGANQETQYF. Written as DNA, the CDR3 is TGTGCCAGTAGACTAGCGGGGGCTAACCAAGAGACCCAGTACTTC. The full variable domain, rest sourced from reference TRBV19 and TRBJ2-5, is DGGITQSPKYLFRKEGQNVTLSCEQNLNHDAMYWYRQDPGQGLRLIYYSQIVNDFQKGDIAEGYSVSREKKESFPLTVTSAQKNPTAFYLCASRLAGANQETQYFGPGTRLLVL.

The sample holds one count of this clone. The chain links TRBV27 to TRBJ2-6; D unclear. With 5 bases removed from V and 3 bases from J, the gap between germline ends came to 5 bases. The CDR3 extends over 13 amino acids. Germline CDR1 MNHEY, CDR2 SMNVEV (reference sequence). CDR3 loop: CASSLLGANVLTF. In DNA, the CDR3 is TGTGCCAGCAGTCTACTTGGGGCCAACGTCCTGACTTTC.

The chain carries TRBV6-5 and TRBJ2-2; D unresolved. Germline V gene data show CDR1 as MNHEY and CDR2 as SVGAGI. CDR3 length: 12 residues. Trimming removed 0 bases from V and 8 bases from J, with 4 bases in between. In DNA, the CDR3 is TGTGCCAGCAGTTACTCGCAGGGGGAGCTGTTTTTT. This encodes CASSYSQGELFF.